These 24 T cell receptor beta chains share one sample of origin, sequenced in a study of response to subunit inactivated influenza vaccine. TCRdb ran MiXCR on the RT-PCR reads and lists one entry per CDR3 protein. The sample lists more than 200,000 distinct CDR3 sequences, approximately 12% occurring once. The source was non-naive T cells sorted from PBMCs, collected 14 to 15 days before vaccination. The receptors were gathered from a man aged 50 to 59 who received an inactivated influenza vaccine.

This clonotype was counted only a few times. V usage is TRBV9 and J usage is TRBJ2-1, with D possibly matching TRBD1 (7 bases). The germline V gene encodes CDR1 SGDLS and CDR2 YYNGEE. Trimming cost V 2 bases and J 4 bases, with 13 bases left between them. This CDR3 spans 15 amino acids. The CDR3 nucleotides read TGTGCCAGCAGCGTTCAGGGGGGAGGTTACAATGAGCAGTTCTTC. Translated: CASSVQGGGYNEQFF.

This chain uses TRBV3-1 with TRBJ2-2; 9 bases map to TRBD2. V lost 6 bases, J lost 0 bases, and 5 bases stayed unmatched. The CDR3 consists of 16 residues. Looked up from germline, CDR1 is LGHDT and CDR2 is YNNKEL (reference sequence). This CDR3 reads CASRKSGGTNTGELFF. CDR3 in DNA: TGTGCCAGCAGGAAGAGCGGGGGGACGAACACCGGGGAGCTGTTTTTT.

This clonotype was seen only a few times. CDR3: CASSQAPLAGGRRTQYF. As DNA, the CDR3 is TGCGCCAGCAGCCAAGCGCCACTAGCGGGGGGCCGACGGACCCAGTACTTC. This sequence joins TRBV4-1 and TRBJ2-5, with 12 bases matching TRBD2. The CDR3 runs 17 residues. V dropped 1 base and J dropped 7; count of bases not matched to a gene: 10. Germline CDR1 is MGHRA and CDR2 is YSYEKL.

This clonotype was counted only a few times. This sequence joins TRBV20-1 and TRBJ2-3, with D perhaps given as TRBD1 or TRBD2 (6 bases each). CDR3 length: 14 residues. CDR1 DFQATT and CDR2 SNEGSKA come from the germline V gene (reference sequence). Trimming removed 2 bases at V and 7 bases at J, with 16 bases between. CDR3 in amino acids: CSARPLGGRHTQYF. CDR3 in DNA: TGCAGTGCTAGACCACTAGGGGGGCGGCATACGCAGTATTTT.

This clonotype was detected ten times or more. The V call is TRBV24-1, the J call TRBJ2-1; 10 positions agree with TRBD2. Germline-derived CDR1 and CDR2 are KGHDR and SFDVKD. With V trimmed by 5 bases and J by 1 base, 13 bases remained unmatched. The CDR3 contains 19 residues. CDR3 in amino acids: CATSAGWLAGVGSYNEQFF. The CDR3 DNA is TGTGCCACCAGTGCCGGTTGGCTAGCGGGAGTTGGTTCCTACAATGAGCAGTTCTTC.

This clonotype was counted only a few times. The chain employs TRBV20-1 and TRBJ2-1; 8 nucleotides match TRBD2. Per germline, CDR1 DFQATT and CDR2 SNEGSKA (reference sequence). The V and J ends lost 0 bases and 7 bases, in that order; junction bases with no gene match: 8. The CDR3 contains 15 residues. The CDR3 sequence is CSARDIAGPGNEQFF. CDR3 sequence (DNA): TGCAGTGCTAGAGATATAGCGGGGCCTGGGAATGAGCAGTTCTTC.

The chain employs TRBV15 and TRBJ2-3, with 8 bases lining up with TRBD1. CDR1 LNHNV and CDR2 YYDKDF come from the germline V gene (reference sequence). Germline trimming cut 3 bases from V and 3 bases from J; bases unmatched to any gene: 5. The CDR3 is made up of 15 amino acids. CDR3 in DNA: TGTGCCACCAGCAGGGATACAGGGGGAACAGATACGCAGTATTTT. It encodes CATSRDTGGTDTQYF.

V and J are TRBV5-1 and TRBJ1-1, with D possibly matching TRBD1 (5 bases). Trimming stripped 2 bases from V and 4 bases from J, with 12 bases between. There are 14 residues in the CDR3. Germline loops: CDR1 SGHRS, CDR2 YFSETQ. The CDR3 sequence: CASSLYPGGTEAFF. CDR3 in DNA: TGCGCCAGCAGCTTATATCCGGGGGGCACTGAAGCTTTCTTT.

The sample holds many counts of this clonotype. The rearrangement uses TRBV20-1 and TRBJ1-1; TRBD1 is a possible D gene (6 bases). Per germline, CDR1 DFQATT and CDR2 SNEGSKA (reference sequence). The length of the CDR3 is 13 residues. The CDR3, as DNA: TGCAGAGGGTCGGGACAAATGAACACTGAAGCTTTCTTT. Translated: CRGSGQMNTEAFF.

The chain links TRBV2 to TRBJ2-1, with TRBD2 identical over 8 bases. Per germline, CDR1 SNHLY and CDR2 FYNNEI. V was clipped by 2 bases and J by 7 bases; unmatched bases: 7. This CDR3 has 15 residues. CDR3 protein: CASSESGGSWNEQFF. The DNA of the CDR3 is TGTGCCAGCAGTGAATCGGGAGGGTCTTGGAATGAGCAGTTCTTC.

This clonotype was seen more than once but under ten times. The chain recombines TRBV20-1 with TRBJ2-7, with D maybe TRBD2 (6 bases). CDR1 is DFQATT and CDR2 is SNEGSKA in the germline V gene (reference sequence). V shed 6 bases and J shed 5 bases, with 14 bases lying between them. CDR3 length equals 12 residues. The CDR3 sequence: CSAPRGEHEQYF. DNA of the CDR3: TGCAGTGCCCCCCGCGGGGAACACGAGCAGTACTTC.

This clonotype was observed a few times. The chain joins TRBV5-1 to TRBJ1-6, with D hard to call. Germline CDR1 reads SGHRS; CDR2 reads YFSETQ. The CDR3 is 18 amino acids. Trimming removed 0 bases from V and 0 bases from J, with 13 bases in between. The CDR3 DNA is TGCGCCAGCAGCTTGGACGGCAGCCAGTCCTCCTATAATTCACCCCTCCACTTT. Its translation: CASSLDGSQSSYNSPLHF.

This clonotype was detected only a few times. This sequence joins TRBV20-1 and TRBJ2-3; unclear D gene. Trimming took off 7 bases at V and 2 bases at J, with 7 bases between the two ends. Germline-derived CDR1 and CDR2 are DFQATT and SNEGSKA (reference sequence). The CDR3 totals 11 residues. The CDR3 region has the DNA TGCAGTGGCCGACTCACAGATACGCAGTATTTT. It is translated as CSGRLTDTQYF.

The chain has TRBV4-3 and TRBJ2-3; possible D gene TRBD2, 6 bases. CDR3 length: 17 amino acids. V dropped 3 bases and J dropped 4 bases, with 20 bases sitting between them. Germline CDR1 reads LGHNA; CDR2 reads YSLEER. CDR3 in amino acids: CASSHEPDYQGADTQYF. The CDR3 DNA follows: TGCGCCAGCAGCCATGAACCGGACTACCAGGGAGCAGATACGCAGTATTTT.

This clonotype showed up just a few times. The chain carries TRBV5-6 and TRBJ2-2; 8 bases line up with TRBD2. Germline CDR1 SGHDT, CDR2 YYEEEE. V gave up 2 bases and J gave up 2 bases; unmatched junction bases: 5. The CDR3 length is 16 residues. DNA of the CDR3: TGTGCCAGCAGCTTCTCGGGGGGGCTTAACACCGGGGAGCTGTTTTTT. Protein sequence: CASSFSGGLNTGELFF.

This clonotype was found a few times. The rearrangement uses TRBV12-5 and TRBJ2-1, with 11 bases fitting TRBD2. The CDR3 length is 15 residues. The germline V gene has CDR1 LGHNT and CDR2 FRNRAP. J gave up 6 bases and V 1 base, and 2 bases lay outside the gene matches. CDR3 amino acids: CASGLGLAGLNEQFF. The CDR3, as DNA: TGTGCTAGTGGTTTGGGACTAGCGGGACTCAATGAGCAGTTCTTC.

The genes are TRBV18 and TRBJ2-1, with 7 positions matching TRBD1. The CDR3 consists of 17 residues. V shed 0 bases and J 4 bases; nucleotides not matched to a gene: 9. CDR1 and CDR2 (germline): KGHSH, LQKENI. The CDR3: CASSPPGFVTGYNEQFF. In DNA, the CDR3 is TGTGCCAGCTCACCACCGGGTTTTGTGACAGGGTACAATGAGCAGTTCTTC.

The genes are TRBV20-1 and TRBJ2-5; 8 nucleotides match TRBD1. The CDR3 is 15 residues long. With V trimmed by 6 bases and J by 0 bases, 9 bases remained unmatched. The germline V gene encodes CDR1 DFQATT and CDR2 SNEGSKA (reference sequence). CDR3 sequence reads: CSASPTGAYQETQYF. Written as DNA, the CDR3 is TGCAGTGCATCTCCGACAGGGGCGTACCAAGAGACCCAGTACTTC.

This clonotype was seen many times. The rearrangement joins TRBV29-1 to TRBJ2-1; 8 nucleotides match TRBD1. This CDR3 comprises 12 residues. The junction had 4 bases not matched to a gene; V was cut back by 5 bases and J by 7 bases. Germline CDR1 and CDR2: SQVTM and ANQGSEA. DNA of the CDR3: TGCAGCGTTCCAAACAGGGGGAATGAGCAGTTCTTC. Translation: CSVPNRGNEQFF.

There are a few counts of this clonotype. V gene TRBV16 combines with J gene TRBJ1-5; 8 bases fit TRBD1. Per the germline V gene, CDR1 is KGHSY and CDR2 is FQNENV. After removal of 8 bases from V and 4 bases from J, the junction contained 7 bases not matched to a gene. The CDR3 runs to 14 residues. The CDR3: CASGKDRVNQPQHF. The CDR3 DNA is TGTGCCAGCGGCAAGGACAGGGTTAATCAGCCCCAGCATTTT.

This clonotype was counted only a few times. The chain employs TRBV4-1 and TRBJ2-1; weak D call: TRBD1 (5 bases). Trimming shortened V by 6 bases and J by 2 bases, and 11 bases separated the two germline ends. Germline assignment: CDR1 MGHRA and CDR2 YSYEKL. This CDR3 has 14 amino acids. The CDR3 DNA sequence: TGCGCCAGCAGTTTTAGGGGAACCTACAATGAGCAGTTCTTC. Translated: CASSFRGTYNEQFF.

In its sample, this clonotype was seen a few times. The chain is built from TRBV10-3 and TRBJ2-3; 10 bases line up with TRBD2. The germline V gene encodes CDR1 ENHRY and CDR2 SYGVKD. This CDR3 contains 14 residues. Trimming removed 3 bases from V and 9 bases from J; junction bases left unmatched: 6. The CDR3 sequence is CAISDGLAGDTQYF. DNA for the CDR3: TGTGCCATCAGTGACGGTCTAGCGGGGGACACGCAGTATTTT.

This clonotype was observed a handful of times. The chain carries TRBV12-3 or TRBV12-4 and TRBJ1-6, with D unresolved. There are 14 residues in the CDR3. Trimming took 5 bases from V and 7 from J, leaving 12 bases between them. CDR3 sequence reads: CASSLGRLNSPLHF. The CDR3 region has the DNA TGTGCCAGCAGTCTCGGACGGTTAAATTCACCCCTCCACTTT.

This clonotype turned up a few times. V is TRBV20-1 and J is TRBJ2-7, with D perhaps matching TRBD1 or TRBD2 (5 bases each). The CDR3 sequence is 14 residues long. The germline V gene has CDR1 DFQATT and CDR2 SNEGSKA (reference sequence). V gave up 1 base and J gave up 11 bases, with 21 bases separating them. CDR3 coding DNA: TGCAGTGCTAGAGGAGGTGAGGGGAGTCTTATGGAGTACTTC. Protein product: CSARGGEGSLMEYF.